This T cell receptor beta chain was profiled in a study of CD8+CD57+ T cells in acquired aplastic anemia. CDR3 and TCR beta VDJ profiling relied on a genomic DNA template. One entry per CDR3 protein results from TCRdb running MiXCR on the reads. There are under 200,000 distinct CDR3 sequences in the sample; approximately 44% occur only once, and approximately 1% lies in the top ten. This CDR3 region has 19 residues. V lost 1 base and J lost 0; bases outside the gene matches: 9. CDR1 and CDR2 from the germline V gene are KGHDR and SFDVKD. The sample consisted of sorted CD4+, CD8+, or CD8+CD57+ T cells (not recorded which) from PBMCs. The chain uses TRBV24-1 and TRBJ2-3; 10 nucleotides align to TRBD2. The sequence derives from a human donor in good health. The CDR3 nucleotides read TGTGCCACCAGTGATTTTCCCCGGACTAGCGGAGCGAGCACAGATACGCAGTATTTT. Protein: CATSDFPRTSGASTDTQYF.